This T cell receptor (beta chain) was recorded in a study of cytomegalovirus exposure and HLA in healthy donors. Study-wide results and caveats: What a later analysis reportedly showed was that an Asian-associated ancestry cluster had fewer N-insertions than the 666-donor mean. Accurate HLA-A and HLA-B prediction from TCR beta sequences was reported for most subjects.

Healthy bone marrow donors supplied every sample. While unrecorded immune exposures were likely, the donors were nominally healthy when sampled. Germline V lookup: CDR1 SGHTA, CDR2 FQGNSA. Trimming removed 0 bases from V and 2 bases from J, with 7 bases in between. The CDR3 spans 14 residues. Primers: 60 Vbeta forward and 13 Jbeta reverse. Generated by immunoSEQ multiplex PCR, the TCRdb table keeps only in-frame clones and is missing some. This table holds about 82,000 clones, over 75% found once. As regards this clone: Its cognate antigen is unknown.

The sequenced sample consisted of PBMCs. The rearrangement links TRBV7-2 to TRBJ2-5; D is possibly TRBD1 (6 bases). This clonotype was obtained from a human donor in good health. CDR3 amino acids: CASSLAGHQETQYF. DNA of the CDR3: TGTGCCAGCAGCTTAGCGGGACATCAAGAGACCCAGTACTTC.